These 10 T cell receptor beta chains originate from one sample sequenced in a study of Ad26.COV2.S vaccination and SARS-CoV-2 variants. TCRdb keeps only in-frame clones here, not all; method: immunoSEQ multiplex PCR. Among about 350,000 clones listed, 70% to 90% were seen once. The treatment was: about 20 received Ad26.COV2.S at low or high dose, single or two shots; about five received placebo; per-sample allocation not given. Sampling occurred on day 63 after the first vaccine or placebo injection. The source material was peripheral blood, sampled in a trial of Ad26.COV2.S vaccine versus placebo. Receptors were obtained from a person aged 18-65 years who received the Ad26.COV2.S COVID-19 vaccine or a placebo.

CDR3 loop: CASSLALAGNTDTQYF. The CDR3 region has the DNA TGCGCCAGCAGCTTAGCGCTAGCGGGGAACACAGATACGCAGTATTTT. The V call is TRBV5-1, the J call TRBJ2-3, with TRBD2 matching 9 bases. V lost 2 bases and J lost 2; bases outside the gene matches: 6. The CDR3 length is 16 residues. The germline V gene has CDR1 SGHRS and CDR2 YFSETQ.

This clone was seen only once. The chain employs TRBV2 and TRBJ1-6, with D possibly TRBD1 on 6 matching bases. Per germline, CDR1 SNHLY and CDR2 FYNNEI. There are 13 residues in the CDR3. V lost 3 bases and J 9 bases, leaving 9 bases between the germline ends. CDR3 sequence reads: CASSETGGSPLHF. The CDR3 region has the DNA TGTGCCAGCAGTGAGACAGGCGGTTCACCCCTCCACTTT.

V usage is TRBV6-5 and J usage is TRBJ2-5; no clear D gene. Trimming cost V 2 bases and J 1 base, with 8 bases left between them. The CDR3 has 14 amino acids. Germline-derived CDR1 and CDR2 are MNHEY and SVGAGI. The DNA of the CDR3 is TGTGCCAGCAGTTACGGGTGGGCCCAAGAGACCCAGTACTTC. Translating it yields CASSYGWAQETQYF.

The gene calls are TRBV6-5 and TRBJ1-2; D ambiguous. Trimming removed 7 bases from V and 7 bases from J, with 16 bases in between. From germline, CDR1 is MNHEY and CDR2 SVGAGI. The CDR3 has 13 residues. CDR3 sequence reads: CASTLDPWGGYTF. The CDR3 DNA reads TGTGCCAGCACCTTGGACCCATGGGGTGGCTACACCTTC.

This clone was detected a few times. This chain uses TRBV5-1 with TRBJ1-3; the D gene is possibly TRBD1 (5 bases). From germline, CDR1 is SGHRS and CDR2 YFSETQ. This CDR3 is 16 amino acids long. Trimming cost V 4 bases and J 0 bases, with 14 bases left between them. The CDR3 nucleotides read TGCGCCAGCAGCCCCCAAACCGGGGGCTCTGGAAACACCATATATTTT. It codes for CASSPQTGGSGNTIYF.

V gene TRBV9 combines with J gene TRBJ2-3; TRBD2 might be the D (6 bases). Germline CDR1 SGDLS, CDR2 YYNGEE. CDR3 size: 15 residues. V lost 4 bases, J lost 4 bases, and 16 bases lay in between. CDR3 coding DNA: TGTGCCAGCAGCTCCCAGACTAGGAACCCAGATACGCAGTATTTT. Its translation: CASSSQTRNPDTQYF.

This clone was seen ten or more times. The J gene is TRBJ1-6, the V gene TRBV2; 9 bases are shared with TRBD1. Germline CDR1 reads SNHLY; CDR2 reads FYNNEI. The CDR3 extends over 14 amino acids. The J segment lost 9 bases and the V segment lost 7 bases, leaving 7 bases of the junction unmatched. CDR3 DNA: TGTGCCAGCATTATAACAGGGGGCATTTCACCCCTCCACTTT. Amino acids: CASIITGGISPLHF.

The V call is TRBV28, the J call TRBJ2-3; weak D call: TRBD2 (6 bases). This CDR3 comprises 16 residues. Germline V lookup: CDR1 MDHEN, CDR2 SYDVKM. Trimming pared 6 bases from V and 4 bases from J, leaving 20 bases between. Here the CDR3 reads CASSPMGGIFADTQYF. In DNA, the CDR3 is TGTGCCAGCAGCCCCATGGGCGGGATTTTCGCAGATACGCAGTATTTT.

The V and J genes are TRBV2 and TRBJ1-5; perhaps TRBD1 as D (5 bases). Looked up from germline, CDR1 is SNHLY and CDR2 is FYNNEI. The CDR3 runs to 12 residues. V lost 7 bases, J lost 6 bases, and 10 bases lay in between. The CDR3 nucleotides read TGTGCCAGCAACAGGTGGGGTCAGCCCCAGCATTTT. Amino acids: CASNRWGQPQHF.

V is TRBV6-5 and J is TRBJ1-1; D is unclear. This CDR3 has 14 amino acids. Deletions cut 4 bases from V and 1 base from J, with 10 bases between. CDR1 and CDR2 (germline): MNHEY, SVGAGI. CDR3 sequence (DNA): TGTGCCAGCAGTTCCCCCGGGTCGAACACTGAAGCTTTCTTT. Residues: CASSSPGSNTEAFF.